A selection of T cell receptor beta chains follows, all from one sample in a study of PD-L1 blockade in urothelial cancer. Generated by immunoSEQ multiplex PCR, the TCRdb table keeps only in-frame clones and is missing some. The sample consists of some 31,000 clones, 70% to 80% of them appearing once. This specimen consisted of PBMCs, obtained around atezolizumab (anti-PD-L1) treatment. All receptors derive from a man in his sixties or seventies with urothelial cancer. The conserved cysteine and the conserved F or W are not part of the CDR3 here.

CDR3: ASTREFSGANVLT
J: TRBJ2-6
V: TRBV28

CDR3: ASSYGTGTYEQY
J: TRBJ2-7
V: TRBV6-9

CDR3: ASSMEQGAGQPQH
J: TRBJ1-5
V: TRBV19

CDR3: ASSLGAGKGEAF
J: TRBJ1-1
V: TRBV5-1

CDR3: ASSQDGGGATNEKLF
J: TRBJ1-4
V: TRBV4-2

CDR3: ASSPQRSVAYEQY
J: TRBJ2-7
V: TRBV18

CDR3: ASSEDRNYGYT
J: TRBJ1-2
V: TRBV2

CDR3: ASSQKMGTGGIVDEQF
J: TRBJ2-1
V: TRBV4-3

CDR3: ASSETGTSYEQY
J: TRBJ2-7
V: TRBV2

CDR3: ASSFLDSFVGYT
J: TRBJ1-2
V: TRBV28

CDR3: ASSQDSRGSGNTIY
J: TRBJ1-3
V: TRBV4-3

CDR3: ASSTRLAMGHNEQF
J: TRBJ2-1
V: TRBV11-1

CDR3: ATSRLDRVTEAF
J: TRBJ1-1
V: TRBV15

CDR3: ASSEVRGGETF
J: TRBJ1-1
V: TRBV2

CDR3: ASSTGTRRYNEQF
J: TRBJ2-1
V: TRBV19

CDR3: ASSPGLNNEQF
J: TRBJ2-1
V: TRBV18

CDR3: ASSEPSQDEKLF
J: TRBJ1-4
V: TRBV6-4

CDR3: ASSLQGNTEAF
J: TRBJ1-1
V: TRBV7-2

CDR3: ASSVGGTGGSPLH
J: TRBJ1-6
V: TRBV9

CDR3: AWSVLGRNQPQH
J: TRBJ1-5
V: TRBV30

CDR3: ASSSTGTGTNEQF
J: TRBJ2-1
V: TRBV5-1

CDR3: ASSLAVVQSQY
J: TRBJ2-5
V: TRBV5-1

CDR3: ASSLSIAVNAGNEQF
J: TRBJ2-1
V: TRBV5-4

CDR3: ASRLGLVRDTQY
J: TRBJ2-3
V: TRBV12-2

CDR3: ASSTAGTSGRYEQY
J: TRBJ2-7
V: TRBV28

CDR3: ASSSPDRGSNQPQH
J: TRBJ1-5
V: TRBV28

CDR3: ASSFLGETQY
J: TRBJ2-5
V: TRBV5-1

CDR3: ASSFDRAVQPQH
J: TRBJ1-5
V: TRBV6-5

CDR3: ASSVRTGQNQPQH
J: TRBJ1-5
V: TRBV2

CDR3: ASSRGQGFEQY
J: TRBJ2-7
V: TRBV7-8

CDR3: ASNKGQGSYEQY
J: TRBJ2-7
V: TRBV2

CDR3: ASSEASGASTDTQY
J: TRBJ2-3
V: TRBV9

CDR3: ASSVFERGGADTQY
J: TRBJ2-3
V: TRBV9

CDR3: ASSLLAGGTDTQY
J: TRBJ2-3
V: TRBV28

CDR3: ASSLGVRGSPGNTIY
J: TRBJ1-3
V: TRBV5-6

CDR3: ASSSRGGSYEQY
J: TRBJ2-7
V: TRBV7-2

CDR3: ASSLGPKFTDTQY
J: TRBJ2-3
V: TRBV28

CDR3: ASSQGWIQDRGNEKLF
J: TRBJ1-4
V: TRBV4-1

CDR3: ASTPGVGLSYEQY
J: TRBJ2-7
V: TRBV6-6

CDR3: ASGDRDKNTEAF
J: TRBJ1-1
V: TRBV19

CDR3: ASSETATDTQY
J: TRBJ2-3
V: TRBV5-1

CDR3: ASSEGSSGTNEQF
J: TRBJ2-1
V: TRBV6-1

CDR3: ASSLLRDYDSPLH
J: TRBJ1-6
V: TRBV5-6

CDR3: ASSLRQGGYGYT
J: TRBJ1-2
V: TRBV27

CDR3: ASTNEWTGGEETQY
J: TRBJ2-5
V: TRBV7-2

CDR3: ASSVGEQGKLTDTQY
J: TRBJ2-3
V: TRBV9

CDR3: ASSQPGLLHEQY
J: TRBJ2-7
V: TRBV7-9

CDR3: ASGDGGETQY
J: TRBJ2-5
V: TRBV27

CDR3: ASSLGTGRYQETQY
J: TRBJ2-5
V: TRBV7-8

CDR3: ASRSDRGDGYT
J: TRBJ1-2
V: TRBV6-1

CDR3: ASSTGTSGGTYEQY
J: TRBJ2-7
V: TRBV7-8

CDR3: ASSQEAGHQPQH
J: TRBJ1-5
V: TRBV4-3

CDR3: ASSGQQINQPQH
J: TRBJ1-5
V: TRBV2